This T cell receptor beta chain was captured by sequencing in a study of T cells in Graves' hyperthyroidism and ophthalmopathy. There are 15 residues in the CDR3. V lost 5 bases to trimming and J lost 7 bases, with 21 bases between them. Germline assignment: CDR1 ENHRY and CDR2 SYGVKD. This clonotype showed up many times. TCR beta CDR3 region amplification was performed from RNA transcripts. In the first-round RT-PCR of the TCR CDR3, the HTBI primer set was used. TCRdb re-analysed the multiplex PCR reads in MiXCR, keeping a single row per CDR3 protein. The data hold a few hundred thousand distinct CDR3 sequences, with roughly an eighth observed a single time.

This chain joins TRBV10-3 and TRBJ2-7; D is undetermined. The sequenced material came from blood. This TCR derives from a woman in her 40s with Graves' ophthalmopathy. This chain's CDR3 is CAISQDQTTNSEQYF. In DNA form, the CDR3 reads TGTGCCATCAGTCAGGACCAAACTACGAATTCGGAGCAGTACTTC.